These 18 T cell receptor beta chains share one sample of origin, sequenced in a study of T cells in women clearing cervical HPV infection (dated 2018 in TCRdb). Library generation was performed with the immunoSEQ multiplex PCR assay. TCRdb carries this immuneACCESS record with in-frame sequences only. Its versions omit some clonotypes, under half of them owing to an unresolved V gene in the studies checked, with the rest unexplained. This sample's table contains approximately 30,000 clones. The ten largest clones take up roughly 3.5% of the sample. The sample taken for sequencing was blood buffy coat. These receptors were obtained from a woman aged 18 to 75 with a cervical HPV16 infection that either progressed to CIN3+ or cleared (not recorded which).

Details on this clone: The read ends 3 residues before the CDR3 terminus; that terminus is restored from the germline J gene. This chain uses TRBV6-4 with TRBJ2-2; TRBD1 matches 7 bases. Looked up from germline, CDR1 is MRHNA and CDR2 is SNTAGT. V was clipped by 6 bases and J by 2 bases; unmatched bases: 6. The CDR3 consists of 15 residues. CDR3 region: CASSRDRTNTGELFF. CDR3 DNA (partial): TGTGCCAGCAGCCGGGACAGAACTAACACCGGGGAG.

Considering frequency, this clone is medium-sized (0.01 to 0.1%). The CDR3 extends 3 residues past the end of the read, so its final part is completed from the germline J gene. V usage is TRBV5-6 and J usage is TRBJ1-1; 7 nucleotides match TRBD1. Trimming cost V 4 bases and J 5 bases; bases outside gene matches: 8. The germline V gene has CDR1 SGHDT and CDR2 YYEEEE. CDR3 length: 14 residues. The sequenced CDR3 bases are TGTGCCAGCAGCCCGACAGGGTTGTGGACTGAA. Amino acid sequence: CASSPTGLWTE. Given in full, the CDR3 is CASSPTGLWTEAFF.

A note on this clone: Mismatch with germline at one junction end may stem from a read error. The CDR3 end is not reached by the read, which stops 3 residues before it; the germline J gene fills it in. This specimen includes other DNA sequences encoding the same CDR3. V usage is TRBV6-1 and J usage is TRBJ1-6; weak D call: TRBD1 (5 bases). Germline loops: CDR1 MNHNS, CDR2 SASEGT. This CDR3 is 14 amino acids long. CDR3 sequence reads: CASSEGQGNSPLHF. The sequenced part of the CDR3 DNA is TGTGCCAGCAGTGAAGGGCAGGGAAATTCGCCC.

On this clone: From the germline J gene comes the end of the CDR3, since the read stops 3 residues before it. The chain uses TRBV11-2 and TRBJ1-4, with a tentative D call TRBD1 (5 bases). Germline loops: CDR1 SGHAT, CDR2 FQNNGV. The CDR3 sequence is 14 residues long. Trimming pared 8 bases from V and 0 bases from J, leaving 10 bases between. The part of the CDR3 DNA that was read is TGTGCCAGCGCTGACAGAACAACTAATGAAAAA. Its protein is CASADRTTNEK. The entire CDR3 protein is CASADRTTNEKLFF.

Details on this clone: The read terminates 3 residues before the CDR3 end, so the remaining end is supplied by the germline J gene. The genes are TRBV6-4 and TRBJ1-5; D is perhaps TRBD1 (5 bases). V gave up 6 bases and J gave up 2 bases, with 11 bases separating them. Per germline, CDR1 MRHNA and CDR2 SNTAGT. The CDR3 covers 14 residues. CDR3 loop: CASSAEGGNQPQHF. The sequenced part of the CDR3 DNA is TGTGCCAGCAGCGCAGAAGGGGGCAATCAGCCC.

With regard to this clone: The read halts 3 residues ahead of the CDR3 end, with the missing end drawn from the germline J gene. The gene calls are TRBV27 and TRBJ2-2; 10 bases align to TRBD2. The J segment lost 2 bases and the V segment lost 6 bases, leaving 9 bases of the junction unmatched. Germline V gene lookup returns CDR1 MNHEY and CDR2 SMNVEV (reference sequence). The CDR3 loop spans 17 amino acids. The CDR3 loop reads CASSRSLAGVNTGELFF. The sequenced CDR3 bases are TGTGCCAGCAGCCGTAGCCTAGCGGGGGTAAACACCGGGGAG.

As concerns this clone: The CDR3 goes on 3 residues after the read ends, and that part is filled in from the germline J gene. J is TRBJ1-2 and V is TRBV12-3 or TRBV12-4, with 8 bases matching TRBD1. V was pared by 7 bases and J by 5 bases, with 9 bases of the junction left unmatched. The CDR3 length is 14 residues. This chain's CDR3 is CASNRQGTGYGYTF. Partial CDR3 DNA: TGTGCCAGCAATAGACAGGGGACGGGGTATGGC.

Worth noting for this clone: The CDR3 extends 3 residues past the end of the read, so its final part is completed from the germline J gene. The chain links TRBV20-1 to TRBJ1-1; no firm D call. Germline assignment: CDR1 DFQATT and CDR2 SNEGSKA (reference sequence). Between the trimmed V and J ends, which lost 1 base and 3 bases, there was a span of 9 bases. This CDR3 spans 13 amino acids. The part of the CDR3 DNA that was read is TGCAGTGCTAGAGCAGTGTTGGACACTGAA. Protein: CSARAVLDTE. The whole CDR3 reads CSARAVLDTEAFF.

The sequenced CDR3 bases are TGTGCCTGGAGGGACAGGGGCCCCTACAATGAG. Protein sequence: CAWRDRGPYNE. The whole CDR3 sequence is CAWRDRGPYNEQFF. This chain joins TRBV30 and TRBJ2-1, with 9 bases lining up with TRBD1. The CDR3 end falls 3 residues outside the read, so it is completed with the germline J gene. This CDR3 is built from 14 residues. From germline, CDR1 is GTSNPN and CDR2 SVGIG (reference sequence). With 3 bases clipped from V and 2 bases from J, the junction kept 2 bases outside the gene matches.

Comment on this clone: The read finishes 3 residues shy of the CDR3 end, and the germline J gene is used to complete it. The rearrangement joins TRBV12-3 or TRBV12-4 to TRBJ2-7; no reliable D call. CDR3 size: 13 residues. V gave up 7 bases and J gave up 3 bases, with 13 bases separating them. The sequenced CDR3 bases are TGTGCCAGCACCCCTCGCGGATACTACGAG. It translates to CASTPRGYYE. In full, the CDR3 reads CASTPRGYYEQYF.

For this clone: Read coverage stops 3 residues before the CDR3 terminus; the germline J gene supplies the remainder. The V call is TRBV11-2, the J call TRBJ2-3; D is perhaps TRBD2 (5 bases). Germline V CDR1 and CDR2: SGHAT, FQNNGV. V was clipped by 1 base and J by 2 bases, with 7 bases between them. The CDR3 covers 14 residues. The CDR3 spells CASSLGTYTDTQYF. The sequenced CDR3 bases are TGTGCCAGCAGCTTAGGGACTTACACAGATACG.

Remarks on this clone: The read gets to within 3 residues of the CDR3 end, and the germline J gene fills in the rest. The chain recombines TRBV30 with TRBJ1-3; 8 bases agree with TRBD1. Germline CDR1 reads GTSNPN; CDR2 reads SVGIG (reference sequence). The CDR3 runs to 14 residues. The trim removed 3 bases at V and 2 bases at J, leaving 3 bases unmatched. Incomplete CDR3 DNA: TGTGCCTGGAGAACGACAGGGGCTGGAAACACC. Translated, it gives CAWRTTGAGNT. The full CDR3 reads CAWRTTGAGNTIYF.

In the case of this clone: The sequenced fragment ends 3 residues before the CDR3 boundary, so the rest is inferred from the germline J gene. The chain recombines TRBV24-1 with TRBJ2-3; D is ambiguous. In germline, CDR1 is KGHDR, CDR2 SFDVKD. CDR3 length: 13 residues. CDR3 amino acids: CATSDSNSETQYF. CDR3 DNA (partial): TGTGCCACCAGTGATTCGAACTCCGAGACG.

Concerning this clone: The CDR3 end lies 3 residues beyond the end of the read and is filled in from the germline J gene. The J gene is TRBJ2-2, the V gene TRBV6-2 or TRBV6-3, with D maybe TRBD1 (5 bases). The CDR3 is 14 residues long. V was cut by 0 bases and J by 3 bases, with 5 bases left in between. Germline loops: CDR1 MNHEY, CDR2 SVGEGT. CDR3 bases read: TGTGCCAGCAGTTACTCGACAGACACCGGGGAG. Translating gives CASSYSTDTGE. The whole CDR3 protein is CASSYSTDTGELFF.

For this clone: Sequencing ends 3 residues short of the CDR3 end; the germline J gene provides the rest. This chain connects TRBV7-2 to TRBJ1-5; maybe TRBD1 (5 bases). The CDR3 contains 14 residues. Germline-derived CDR1 and CDR2 are SGHTA and FQGNSA. Trimming removed 6 bases from V and 0 bases from J, with 9 bases in between. Incomplete CDR3 DNA: TGTGCCAGCAGACCAGGGTATAGCAATCAGCCC. It specifies CASRPGYSNQP. The CDR3, in full, reads CASRPGYSNQPQHF. The full variable domain, in which reference TRBV7-2 and TRBJ1-5 provide the parts outside the CDR3, is GAGVSQSPSNKVTEKGKDVELRCDPISGHTALYWYRQSLGQGLEFLIYFQGNSAPDKSGLPSDRFSAERTGGSVSTLTIQRTQQEDSAVYLCASRPGYSNQPQHFGDGTRLSIL.

Comments on this clone: The missing CDR3 end, 3 residues past where the read stops, is filled in from the germline J gene. The rearrangement links TRBV20-1 to TRBJ1-2, with 7 bases matching TRBD1. CDR3 length equals 14 residues. Trimming cost V 6 bases and J 3 bases; bases outside gene matches: 10. CDR1 is DFQATT, CDR2 SNEGSKA, per germline (reference sequence). CDR3 bases read: TGCAGTGCACTGTCGACAGGGAGGGACTATGGC. It yields the protein CSALSTGRDYG. The full CDR3 reads CSALSTGRDYGYTF.

CDR3 protein: CASSSGTGYSPLHF. The CDR3 DNA, read in part, is TGTGCCAGCAGCTCCGGGACAGGGTATTCACCC. The chain joins TRBV12-3 or TRBV12-4 to TRBJ1-6; 9 bases map to TRBD1. With the read ending 3 residues before the CDR3 end, the germline J gene is used to fill in that end. V was pared by 6 bases and J by 8 bases, with 5 bases of the junction left unmatched. The CDR3 extends over 14 amino acids.

Worth noting for this clone: The read falls 3 residues short of the CDR3 end, and the missing part is taken from the germline J gene. The chain recombines TRBV7-3 with TRBJ2-1; 14 bases align to TRBD2. Germline CDR1 is SGHTA and CDR2 is FQGTGA. With 3 bases clipped from V and 2 bases from J, the junction kept 0 bases outside the gene matches. The CDR3 is 16 amino acids. The sequenced CDR3 bases are TGTGCCAGCAGCTTGACTAGCGGGGGGGCCTACAATGAG. It yields the protein CASSLTSGGAYNE. The whole CDR3 reads CASSLTSGGAYNEQFF.